This T cell receptor beta chain is from a study of cytomegalovirus exposure and HLA in healthy donors. A multiplex PCR was run with 60 Vbeta primers and 13 Jbeta primers. The repertoire was sequenced with immunoSEQ multiplex PCR; TCRdb's copy has only in-frame clones and lacks some. The top ten clones hold over 4% of a sample with more than 85,000 clones, 65% to 75% of them seen once. Broader study findings: A missense DCLRE1C variant was associated with V- and J-gene trimming of TCR beta chains in a later analysis, and an independent cohort replicated the association.

Nominal health characterized the donors when sampled, though unrecorded immune exposures were likely. CDR3 length equals 17 residues. Germline V gives CDR1 SSHAT, CDR2 FNYEAQ (reference sequence). This clone was seen only once. Its antigen is unknown. One end of the junction fails to match germline, which may point to a read error. The specimen was PBMCs. The receptor was derived from a woman under 30 in good health and CMV-seropositive. This chain links TRBV7-7 with TRBJ2-5, with 15 bases identical to TRBD2. CDR3 sequence reads: CASSGTSGRIFQETQYF. For the CDR3, the DNA is TGTGCTAGCAGCGGGACTAGCGGGAGGATATTTCAAGAGACCCAGTACTTC.